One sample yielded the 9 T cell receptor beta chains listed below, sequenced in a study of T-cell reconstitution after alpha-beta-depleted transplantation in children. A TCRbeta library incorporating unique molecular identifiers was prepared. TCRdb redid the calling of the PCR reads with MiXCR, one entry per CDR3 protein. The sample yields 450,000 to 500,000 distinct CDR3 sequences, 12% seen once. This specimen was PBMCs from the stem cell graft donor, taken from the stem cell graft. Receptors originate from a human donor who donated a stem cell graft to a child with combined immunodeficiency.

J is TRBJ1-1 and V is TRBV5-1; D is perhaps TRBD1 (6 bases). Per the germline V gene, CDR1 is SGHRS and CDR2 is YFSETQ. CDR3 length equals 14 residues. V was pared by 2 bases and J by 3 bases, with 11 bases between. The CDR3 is CASSFWGRDTEAFF. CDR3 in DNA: TGCGCCAGCAGCTTTTGGGGGCGAGACACTGAAGCTTTCTTT.

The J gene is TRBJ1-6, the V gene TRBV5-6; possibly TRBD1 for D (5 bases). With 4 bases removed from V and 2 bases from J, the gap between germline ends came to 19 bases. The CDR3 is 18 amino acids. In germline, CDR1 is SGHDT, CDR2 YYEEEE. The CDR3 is CASSPGRFSSAYNSPLHF. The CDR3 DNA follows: TGTGCCAGCAGCCCGGGACGGTTTTCCAGCGCCTATAATTCACCCCTCCACTTT.

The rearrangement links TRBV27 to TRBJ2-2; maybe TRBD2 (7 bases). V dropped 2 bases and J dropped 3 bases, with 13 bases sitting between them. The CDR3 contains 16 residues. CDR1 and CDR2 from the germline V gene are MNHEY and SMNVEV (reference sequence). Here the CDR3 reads CASSLRRGPYTGELFF. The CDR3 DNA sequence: TGTGCCAGCAGTTTACGGCGGGGGCCCTACACCGGGGAGCTGTTTTTT.

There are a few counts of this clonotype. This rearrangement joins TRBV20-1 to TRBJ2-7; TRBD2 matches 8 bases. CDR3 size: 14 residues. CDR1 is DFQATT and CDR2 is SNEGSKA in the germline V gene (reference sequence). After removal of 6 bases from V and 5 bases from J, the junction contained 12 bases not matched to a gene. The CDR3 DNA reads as TGCAGTGCGTCGGTCGGGACTAGTAGGAACGAGCAGTACTTC. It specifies CSASVGTSRNEQYF.

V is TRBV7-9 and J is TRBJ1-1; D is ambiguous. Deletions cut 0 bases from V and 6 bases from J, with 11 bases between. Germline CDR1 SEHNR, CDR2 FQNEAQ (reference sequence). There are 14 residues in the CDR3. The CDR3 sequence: CASSLAPGRAEAFF. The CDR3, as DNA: TGTGCCAGCAGCTTAGCCCCCGGTCGCGCTGAAGCTTTCTTT.

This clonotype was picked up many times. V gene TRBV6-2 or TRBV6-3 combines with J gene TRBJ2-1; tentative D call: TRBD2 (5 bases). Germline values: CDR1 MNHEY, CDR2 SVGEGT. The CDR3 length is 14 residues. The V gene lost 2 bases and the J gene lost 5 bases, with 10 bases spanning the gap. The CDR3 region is CASSYVRGNNEQFF. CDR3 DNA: TGTGCCAGCAGTTACGTTCGGGGAAACAATGAGCAGTTCTTC.

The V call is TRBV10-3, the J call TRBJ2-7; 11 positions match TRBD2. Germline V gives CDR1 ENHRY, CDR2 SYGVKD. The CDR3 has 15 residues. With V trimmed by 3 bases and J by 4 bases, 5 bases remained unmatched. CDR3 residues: CAISDSGRGPYEQYF. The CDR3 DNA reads TGTGCCATCAGTGATAGCGGGAGGGGCCCTTACGAGCAGTACTTC.

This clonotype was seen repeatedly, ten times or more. The CDR3 reads CASSVEVGKGDEQYF. The CDR3 region has the DNA TGTGCCAGCAGCGTAGAGGTAGGGAAAGGTGACGAGCAGTACTTC. The V call is TRBV9, the J call TRBJ2-7, with D unresolved. This CDR3 contains 15 residues. In germline, CDR1 is SGDLS, CDR2 YYNGEE. With 0 bases removed from V and 5 bases from J, the gap between germline ends came to 15 bases.

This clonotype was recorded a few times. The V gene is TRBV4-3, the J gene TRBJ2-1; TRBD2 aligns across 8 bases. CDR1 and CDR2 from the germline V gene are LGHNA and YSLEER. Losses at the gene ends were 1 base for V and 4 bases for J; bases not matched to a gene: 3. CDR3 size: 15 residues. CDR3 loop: CASSQGSGEYNEQFF. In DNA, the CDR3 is TGCGCCAGCAGCCAAGGTAGCGGGGAATACAATGAGCAGTTCTTC.